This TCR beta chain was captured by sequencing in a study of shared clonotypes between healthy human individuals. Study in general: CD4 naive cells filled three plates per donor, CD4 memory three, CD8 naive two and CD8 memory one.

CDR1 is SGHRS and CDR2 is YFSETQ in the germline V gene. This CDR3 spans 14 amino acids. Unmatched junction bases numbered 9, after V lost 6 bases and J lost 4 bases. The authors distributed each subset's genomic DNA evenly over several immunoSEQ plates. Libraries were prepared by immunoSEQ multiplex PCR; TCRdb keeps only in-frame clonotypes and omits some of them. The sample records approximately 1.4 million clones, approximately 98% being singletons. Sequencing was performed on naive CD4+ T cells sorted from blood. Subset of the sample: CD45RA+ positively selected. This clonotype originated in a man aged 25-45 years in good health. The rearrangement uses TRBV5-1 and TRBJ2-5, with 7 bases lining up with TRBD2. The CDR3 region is CASKSGGSGETQYF. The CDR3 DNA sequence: TGCGCCAGCAAATCTGGCGGGAGTGGAGAGACCCAGTACTTC.